The sequence of this TCR beta chain was determined in a study of blood T cell repertoires in COVID-19. Trimming removed 0 bases from V and 3 bases from J, with 11 bases in between. The CDR3 has 15 residues. From germline, CDR1 is GTSNPN and CDR2 SVGIG (reference sequence). Profiling relied on immunoSEQ multiplex PCR, and the TCRdb table lists in-frame clones only, not all of them. This sample has about 100,000 clones; around 87% occur once, and the top ten carry 3%. The material sequenced was peripheral blood. The sequence was collected from a man aged 50-59 years with active or convalescent COVID-19. The chain joins TRBV30 to TRBJ2-2; tentative D call: TRBD1 (6 bases). The CDR3 loop reads CAWSVVGAYTGELFF. In nucleotides, the CDR3 is TGTGCCTGGAGTGTAGTGGGGGCCTACACCGGGGAGCTGTTTTTT. The full variable domain, its missing parts supplied by reference TRBV30 and TRBJ2-2, is SQTIHQWPATLVQPVGSPLSLECTVEGTSNPNLYWYRQAAGRGLQLLFYSVGIGQISSEVPQNLSASRPQDRQFILSSKKLLLSDSGFYLCAWSVVGAYTGELFFGEGSRLTVL.